Each of the 28 T cell receptor beta chains below was sequenced from the same sample in a study of identical twins. TCRdb used MiXCR to reprocess the 5' RACE reads, holding one entry per CDR3 protein. The data contain 1.5 million to 2 million distinct CDR3 sequences, more than 30% of them singletons. Sequencing used cord blood. Receptors originate from a newborn girl in good health.

The rearrangement links TRBV27 to TRBJ2-5; D may be TRBD2 (6 bases). Germline CDR1 is MNHEY and CDR2 is SMNVEV (reference sequence). The CDR3 has 13 amino acids. V shed 8 bases and J shed 4 bases, with 14 bases lying between them. Here the CDR3 reads CASGTGSLETQYF. The CDR3 DNA follows: TGTGCCAGCGGAACCGGGAGCCTAGAGACCCAGTACTTC.

Details on this clonotype: One end of the junction does not line up with germline, which may come from a read error. The chain recombines TRBV18 with TRBJ2-5; no definite D call. The CDR3 runs 13 residues. Looked up from germline, CDR1 is KGHSH and CDR2 is LQKENI. The CDR3 reads CASSPGVAEAQYF. The CDR3 DNA is TGTGCCAGCTCACCAGGGGTTGCAGAGGCCCAGTACTTC. The full variable domain, in which reference TRBV18 and TRBJ2-5 provide the parts outside the CDR3, is NAGVMQNPRHLVRRRGQEARLRCSPMKGHSHVYWYRQLPEEGLKFMVYLQKENIIDESGMPKERFSAEFPKEGPSILRIQQVVRGDSAAYFCASSPGVAEAQYFGPGTRLLVL.

In the case of this clonotype: One junction end disagrees with the germline gene, perhaps due to a read error. J is TRBJ2-7 and V is TRBV5-1; D gene unclear. The germline gives CDR1 SGHRS, CDR2 YFSETQ. The CDR3 has 14 amino acids. CDR3 sequence (DNA): TGCGCCGGCAGCCTCTTTCCGGGCTCCTACGAGCAGTACTTC. This translates into CAGSLFPGSYEQYF.

This clonotype has only a few counts. The V call is TRBV20-1, the J call TRBJ1-5, with a possible D match to TRBD1 (5 bases). The CDR3 extends over 14 amino acids. CDR1 is DFQATT and CDR2 is SNEGSKA in the germline V gene (reference sequence). V was cut by 0 bases and J by 5 bases, with 11 bases left in between. CDR3 in DNA: TGCAGTGCTAGAGAGGCTAAGGGACATCAGCCCCAGCATTTT. Translation gives CSAREAKGHQPQHF.

The gene calls are TRBV11-2 and TRBJ1-4; no firm D call. Trimming removed 1 base from V and 5 bases from J, with 17 bases in between. The length of the CDR3 is 17 residues. The germline V gene encodes CDR1 SGHAT and CDR2 FQNNGV. The DNA for the CDR3 is TGTGCCAGCAGCTTAGGGAAAGGGATGGGCACAAATGAAAAACTGTTTTTT. Encoded protein: CASSLGKGMGTNEKLFF. Complete variable domain (other parts from reference TRBV11-2 and TRBJ1-4): EAGVAQSPRYKIIEKRQSVAFWCNPISGHATLYWYQQILGQGPKLLIQFQNNGVVDDSQLPKDRFSAERLKGVDSTLKIQPAKLEDSAVYLCASSLGKGMGTNEKLFFGSGTQLSVL.

The V call is TRBV5-6, the J call TRBJ1-4; the match to TRBD1 covers 8 bases. This CDR3 region has 15 residues. Germline CDR1 reads SGHDT; CDR2 reads YYEEEE. The J segment lost 1 base and the V segment lost 6 bases, leaving 5 bases of the junction unmatched. The chain's CDR3 is CASTRTGRTNEKLFF. The DNA for the CDR3 is TGTGCCAGCACCAGGACAGGGAGAACTAATGAAAAACTGTTTTTT.

The rearrangement uses TRBV20-1 and TRBJ2-1; 7 bases align to TRBD2. The CDR3 consists of 16 residues. Germline CDR1 is DFQATT and CDR2 is SNEGSKA (reference sequence). J was trimmed by 4 bases and V by 2 bases; bases with no gene match: 11. CDR3 coding DNA: TGCAGTGCTAGACTAGCGGTCATTGGCAGGTACAATGAGCAGTTCTTC. It encodes CSARLAVIGRYNEQFF.

This clonotype was recorded a few times. The genes are TRBV20-1 and TRBJ2-3; 7 bases agree with TRBD2. Looked up from germline, CDR1 is DFQATT and CDR2 is SNEGSKA (reference sequence). Unmatched junction bases numbered 2, after V lost 6 bases and J lost 2 bases. This CDR3 contains 12 residues. CDR3 in DNA: TGCAGTGCGGAGCGGGACACAGATACGCAGTATTTT. It is translated as CSAERDTDTQYF.

The V gene is TRBV29-1, the J gene TRBJ1-3, with TRBD1 identical over 8 bases. Trimming took 6 bases from V and 4 from J; bases not matched to a gene: 2. In germline, CDR1 is SQVTM, CDR2 ANQGSEA. The CDR3 has 12 amino acids. The CDR3 nucleotides are TGCAGCGTGACAGGGGACGGAAACACCATATATTTT. It codes for CSVTGDGNTIYF.

As regards this clonotype: This sequence may be a read error, since a much larger clone differs from it by one base. The CDR3 bases are TGCAGCGTTGTCGTCTCGGGTGAGCAGTACTTC. This encodes CSVVVSGEQYF. V usage is TRBV29-1 and J usage is TRBJ2-7; D unclear. Germline V CDR1 and CDR2: SQVTM, ANQGSEA. The CDR3 loop spans 11 amino acids. The V end lost 4 bases, the J end lost 7 bases, and 11 bases lay between the germline ends.

This chain links TRBV6-9 with TRBJ1-1; D possibly corresponds to TRBD1 (5 bases). The V and J ends lost 5 bases and 2 bases respectively, with 9 bases between them. The CDR3 is 13 amino acids. Germline V lookup: CDR1 MNHGY, CDR2 SVAAGI. In nucleotides, the CDR3 is TGTGCCAGCAGTAATGGGGGAAACACTGAAGCTTTCTTT. As protein: CASSNGGNTEAFF.

This clonotype was observed at least ten times. This sequence joins TRBV7-9 and TRBJ1-1, with D perhaps matching TRBD1 (5 bases). Per the germline V gene, CDR1 is SEHNR and CDR2 is FQNEAQ (reference sequence). The V end was cut by 3 bases, the J end by 1 base, with 9 bases between. CDR3 length: 14 amino acids. In DNA, the CDR3 is TGTGCCAGCAGCTTGTGGGACGGGAACACTGAAGCTTTCTTT. It specifies CASSLWDGNTEAFF.

The chain is built from TRBV25-1 and TRBJ2-1; D gene uncertain. The CDR3 length is 16 residues. From germline, CDR1 is MGHDK and CDR2 SYGVNS. V lost 2 bases, J lost 0 bases, and 11 bases lay in between. CDR3 protein: CASSEREASSYNEQFF. CDR3 coding DNA: TGTGCCAGCAGTGAAAGGGAAGCTTCCTCCTACAATGAGCAGTTCTTC.

This clonotype has only a few counts. CDR3 nucleotides: TGTGCCAGCAGCTTGATTGGGCCCCTCGACAACATTCAGTACTTC. Translation: CASSLIGPLDNIQYF. The genes are TRBV5-6 and TRBJ2-4; D is ambiguous. The V end lost 1 base, the J end lost 7 bases, and 15 bases lay between the germline ends. The CDR3 extends over 15 amino acids. Germline assignment: CDR1 SGHDT and CDR2 YYEEEE.

As regards this clonotype: With a much larger clone just one base away, this may be a read error. V is TRBV29-1 and J is TRBJ2-1, with 13 positions matching TRBD2. The CDR3 spans 14 residues. In germline, CDR1 is SQVTM, CDR2 ANQGSEA. The V and J ends lost 5 bases and 10 bases, in that order; junction bases with no gene match: 8. The CDR3 reads CSVRTSGSSYEQFF. The DNA of the CDR3 is TGCAGCGTTAGGACTAGCGGGAGCTCCTACGAGCAGTTCTTC.

The chain links TRBV3-1 to TRBJ2-1, with D hard to call. Germline V lookup: CDR1 LGHDT, CDR2 YNNKEL (reference sequence). V shed 1 base and J shed 6 bases, with 7 bases lying between them. The CDR3 length is 13 residues. The CDR3 DNA sequence: TGTGCCAGCAGCCAAGCGTCGAGCAATGAGCAGTTCTTC. Translated: CASSQASSNEQFF.

This clonotype turned up a few times. This chain uses TRBV4-1 with TRBJ2-7, with D maybe TRBD2 (5 bases). The CDR3 covers 15 residues. The V gene lost 2 bases and the J gene lost 2 bases, with 13 bases spanning the gap. CDR1 and CDR2 (germline): MGHRA, YSYEKL. The CDR3 loop is CASSQLQSGPYEQYF. CDR3 bases: TGCGCCAGCAGCCAACTTCAGAGCGGACCCTACGAGCAGTACTTC.

The rearrangement joins TRBV5-1 to TRBJ2-1; D is ambiguous. The length of the CDR3 is 13 residues. The germline gives CDR1 SGHRS, CDR2 YFSETQ. V was clipped by 0 bases and J by 8 bases, with 9 bases between them. CDR3 DNA: TGCGCCAGCAGCTTGGCCCCTAGAGATGAGCAGTTCTTC. Amino acids: CASSLAPRDEQFF.

The chain's CDR3 is CSARPLGGGTYEQYF. The CDR3 nucleotides read TGCAGTGCGAGACCTCTTGGCGGGGGAACCTACGAGCAGTACTTC. The chain combines TRBV20-1 with TRBJ2-5; 7 bases agree with TRBD2. The J call is doubtful: the DNA matches TRBJ2-7 better. Per the germline V gene, CDR1 is DFQATT and CDR2 is SNEGSKA (reference sequence). The CDR3 covers 15 residues.

This clonotype occurred a few times. V usage is TRBV20-1 and J usage is TRBJ2-1; 9 positions match TRBD2. V gave up 3 bases and J gave up 3 bases; unmatched junction bases: 15. Germline V gene lookup returns CDR1 DFQATT and CDR2 SNEGSKA (reference sequence). The CDR3 spans 18 residues. The DNA for the CDR3 is TGCAGTGCTAGTTTGGTGGCGGGAGGGGTTGTGGACTACAATGAGCAGTTCTTC. This codes for CSASLVAGGVVDYNEQFF.

The V call is TRBV6-1, the J call TRBJ1-2; D may be TRBD1 (6 bases). The CDR3 has 16 residues. CDR1 is MNHNS, CDR2 SASEGT, per germline. Between the trimmed V and J ends, which lost 1 base and 0 bases, there was a span of 12 bases. CDR3 nucleotide sequence: TGTGCCAGCAGTGAAGGGGAAGGGGGATCTAACTATGGCTACACCTTC. The encoded protein is CASSEGEGGSNYGYTF.

This clonotype was counted a few times. The CDR3 DNA reads TGCGCCAGCAGCCAAATTCCCATCACAGATACGCAGTATTTT. This translates into CASSQIPITDTQYF. The V and J genes are TRBV4-1 and TRBJ2-3, with D unresolved. The CDR3 spans 14 residues. Germline V gives CDR1 MGHRA, CDR2 YSYEKL. The ends were cut back, 2 bases at V and 2 bases at J, with 8 bases in the middle.

The chain joins TRBV2 to TRBJ1-2; no reliable D call. The CDR3 consists of 14 residues. Trimming cost V 10 bases and J 0 bases, with 15 bases left between them. Germline CDR1 SNHLY, CDR2 FYNNEI. The CDR3 region is CATKRRGTNYGYTF. CDR3 bases: TGTGCCACCAAACGGAGAGGAACTAACTATGGCTACACCTTC.

The chain combines TRBV2 with TRBJ2-5; perhaps D is TRBD1 or TRBD2 (5 bases each). The J call is uncertain, as TRBJ2-7 better fits the DNA end. Germline CDR1 SNHLY, CDR2 FYNNEI. This CDR3 has 15 amino acids. The CDR3: CASSDFGQGSGEQYF. The DNA for the CDR3 is TGTGCCAGCAGTGACTTCGGGCAGGGAAGCGGCGAGCAGTACTTC.

The gene calls are TRBV6-6 and TRBJ2-1; D is tentatively TRBD1 or TRBD2 (5 bases each). Trimming stripped 0 bases from V and 8 bases from J, with 11 bases between. The germline V gene encodes CDR1 MNHNY and CDR2 SVGAGI (reference sequence). The CDR3 sequence is 14 residues long. CDR3 sequence reads: CASSYSGGTYEQFF. The CDR3, as DNA: TGTGCCAGCAGTTACTCTGGGGGTACCTATGAGCAGTTCTTC.

V is TRBV30 and J is TRBJ2-1; D is possibly TRBD1 (6 bases). The V gene lost 5 bases and the J gene lost 0 bases, with 11 bases spanning the gap. The germline V gene encodes CDR1 GTSNPN and CDR2 SVGIG (reference sequence). The CDR3 length is 14 residues. The CDR3 DNA is TGTGCCTGGGACAGGAGGAGCTCCTACAATGAGCAGTTCTTC. Its translation is CAWDRRSSYNEQFF.

This clonotype was found many times. The V and J genes are TRBV5-1 and TRBJ1-1; D is unclear. The V end was cut by 0 bases, the J end by 0 bases, with 3 bases between. From germline, CDR1 is SGHRS and CDR2 YFSETQ. The CDR3 is 13 residues long. The CDR3 region has the DNA TGCGCCAGCAGCTTGGTGGTGAACACTGAAGCTTTCTTT. This gives the protein CASSLVVNTEAFF.

The gene calls are TRBV29-1 and TRBJ2-3; TRBD1 matches at 7 bases. The germline gives CDR1 SQVTM, CDR2 ANQGSEA. The CDR3 spans 14 residues. Unmatched junction bases numbered 10, after V lost 4 bases and J lost 6 bases. CDR3 nucleotide sequence: TGCAGCGTTGTGAAAGGGGGCCCCAGGGATACGCAGTATTTT. It yields the protein CSVVKGGPRDTQYF.